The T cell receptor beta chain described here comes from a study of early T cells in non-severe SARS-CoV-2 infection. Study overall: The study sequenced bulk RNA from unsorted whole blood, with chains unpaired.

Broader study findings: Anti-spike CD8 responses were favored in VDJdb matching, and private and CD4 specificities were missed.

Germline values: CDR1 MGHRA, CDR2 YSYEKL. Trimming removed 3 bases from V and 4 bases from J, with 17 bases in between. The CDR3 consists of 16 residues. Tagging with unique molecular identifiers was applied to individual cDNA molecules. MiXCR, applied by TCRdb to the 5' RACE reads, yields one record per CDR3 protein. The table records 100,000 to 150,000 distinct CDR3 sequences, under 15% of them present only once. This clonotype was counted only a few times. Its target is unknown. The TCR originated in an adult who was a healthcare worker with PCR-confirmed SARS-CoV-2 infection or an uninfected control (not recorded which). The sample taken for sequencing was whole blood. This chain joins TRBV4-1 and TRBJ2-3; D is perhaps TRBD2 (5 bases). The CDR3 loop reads CASSQGEWELSDTQYF. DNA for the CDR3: TGCGCCAGCAGCCAGGGCGAGTGGGAGCTCTCAGATACGCAGTATTTT.